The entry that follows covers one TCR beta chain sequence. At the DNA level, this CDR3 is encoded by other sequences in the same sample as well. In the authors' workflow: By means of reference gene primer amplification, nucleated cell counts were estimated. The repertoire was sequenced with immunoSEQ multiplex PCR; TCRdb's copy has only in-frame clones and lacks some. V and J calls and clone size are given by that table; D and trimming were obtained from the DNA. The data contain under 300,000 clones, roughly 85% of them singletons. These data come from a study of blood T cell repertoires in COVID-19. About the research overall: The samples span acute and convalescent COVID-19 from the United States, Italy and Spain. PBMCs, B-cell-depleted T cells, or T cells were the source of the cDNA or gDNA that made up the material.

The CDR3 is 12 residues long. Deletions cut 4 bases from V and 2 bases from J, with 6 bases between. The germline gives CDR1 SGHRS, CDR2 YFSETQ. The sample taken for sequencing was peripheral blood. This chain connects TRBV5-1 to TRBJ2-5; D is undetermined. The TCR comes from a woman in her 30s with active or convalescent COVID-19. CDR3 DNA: TGCGCCAGCAGCCTAGGACAAGAGACCCAGTACTTC. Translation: CASSLGQETQYF.